This TCR beta chain was sequenced for a study of cytomegalovirus exposure and HLA in healthy donors. As for the study in general: Out of 300 to 500 genotyped donors, about 81% belonged to the Caucasian-associated ancestry cluster.

Each donor's status was that of a healthy bone marrow donor. Details on this clone: No antigen is known for it.

Primers: 60 Vbeta forward and 13 Jbeta reverse. Only in-frame clones appear in the TCRdb table, and some are missing; sequencing was by immunoSEQ multiplex PCR. The top ten clones hold roughly 15% of a sample with 200,000 or so clones, over 60% of them seen once. Regarding the study as a whole: Earlier findings revealed that most TCR beta V segments proved productive either about 87% or about 30% of the time. What TCR beta sequences reportedly achieved was accurate prediction of HLA-A and HLA-B alleles in most subjects.

Trimming removed 2 bases at V and 1 base at J, with 15 bases between. Germline V gene lookup returns CDR1 LGHNA and CDR2 YNFKEQ. The CDR3 length is 18 residues. The specimen sequenced was PBMCs. The rearrangement joins TRBV4-2 to TRBJ2-6, with D maybe TRBD1 (7 bases). The TCR was taken from a middle-aged man in good health and CMV-seronegative. CDR3 region: CASSQHRGLSSGANVLTF. CDR3 DNA: TGTGCCAGCAGCCAACACAGGGGACTCTCTTCTGGGGCCAACGTCCTGACTTTC.